This T cell receptor beta chain was identified during a study of blood T cell repertoires in COVID-19. For the study at large: Collection of acute and convalescent COVID-19 samples took place in the United States, Italy and Spain. PBMCs, B-cell-depleted T cells, or T cells were the source of the cDNA or gDNA that made up the material.

Original processing notes: Amplification of reference gene primers was used by the study to estimate nucleated cell counts. The table came from immunoSEQ multiplex PCR; TCRdb's copy has only in-frame clones and leaves some out. V and J calls and clone size are as listed in that table; D and trimming were resolved from the DNA. There are about 280,000 clones in the sample; less than 90% occur only once, and roughly 13% lies in the top ten. What was sequenced was peripheral blood. The sequence came from a human donor in a cohort sampled during active COVID-19.

The DNA for the CDR3 is TGTGCCAGCAGCCGCACCGGATCAGGCCCCTACGAGCAGTACTTC. Residues: CASSRTGSGPYEQYF. The chain recombines TRBV3-1 (or the pseudogene TRBV3-2) with TRBJ2-7; D is ambiguous. V lost 4 bases to trimming and J lost 2 bases, with 15 bases between them. This CDR3 is 15 amino acids long. Per germline, CDR1 LGHDT and CDR2 YNNKEL (reference sequence).